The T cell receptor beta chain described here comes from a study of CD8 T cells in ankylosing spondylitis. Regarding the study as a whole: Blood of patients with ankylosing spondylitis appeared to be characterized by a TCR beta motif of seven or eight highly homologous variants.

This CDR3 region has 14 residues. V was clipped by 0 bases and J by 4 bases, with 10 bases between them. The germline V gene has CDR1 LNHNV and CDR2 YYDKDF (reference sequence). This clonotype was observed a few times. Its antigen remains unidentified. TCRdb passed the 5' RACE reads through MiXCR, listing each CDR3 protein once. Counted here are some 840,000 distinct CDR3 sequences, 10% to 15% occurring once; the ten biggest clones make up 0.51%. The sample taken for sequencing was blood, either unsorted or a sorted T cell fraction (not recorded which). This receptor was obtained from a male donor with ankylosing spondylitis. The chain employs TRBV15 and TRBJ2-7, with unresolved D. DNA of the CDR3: TGTGCCACCAGCAGAGATTCGGTCCAGTACGAGCAGTACTTC. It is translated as CATSRDSVQYEQYF.